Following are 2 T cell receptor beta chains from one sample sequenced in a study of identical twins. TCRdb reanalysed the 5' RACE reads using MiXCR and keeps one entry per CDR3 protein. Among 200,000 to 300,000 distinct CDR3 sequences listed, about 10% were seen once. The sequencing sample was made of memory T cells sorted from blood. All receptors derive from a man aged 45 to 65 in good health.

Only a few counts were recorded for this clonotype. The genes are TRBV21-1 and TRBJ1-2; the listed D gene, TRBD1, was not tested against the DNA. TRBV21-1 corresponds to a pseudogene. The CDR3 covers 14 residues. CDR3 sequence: CASSKAGQGRGYTF. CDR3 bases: TGTGCCAGCAGCAAAGCAGGTCAGGGAAGAGGCTACACCTTC.

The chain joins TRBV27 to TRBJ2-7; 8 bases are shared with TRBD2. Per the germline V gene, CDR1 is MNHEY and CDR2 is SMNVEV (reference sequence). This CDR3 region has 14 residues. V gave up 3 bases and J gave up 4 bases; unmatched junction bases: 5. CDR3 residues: CASSFLTSGYEQYF. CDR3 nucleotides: TGTGCCAGCAGTTTTCTTACTAGCGGTTACGAGCAGTACTTC.